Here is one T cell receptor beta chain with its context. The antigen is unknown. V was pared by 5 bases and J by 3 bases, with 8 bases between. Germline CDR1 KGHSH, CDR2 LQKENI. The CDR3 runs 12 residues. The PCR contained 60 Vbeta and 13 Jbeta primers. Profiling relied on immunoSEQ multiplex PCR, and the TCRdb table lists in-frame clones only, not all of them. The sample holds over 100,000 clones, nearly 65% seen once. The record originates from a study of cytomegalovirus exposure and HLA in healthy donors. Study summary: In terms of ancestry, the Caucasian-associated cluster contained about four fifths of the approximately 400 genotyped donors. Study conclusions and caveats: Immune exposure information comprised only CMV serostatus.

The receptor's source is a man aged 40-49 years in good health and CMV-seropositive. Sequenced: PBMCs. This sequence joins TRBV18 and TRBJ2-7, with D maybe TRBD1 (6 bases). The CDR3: CASSGDIYEQYF. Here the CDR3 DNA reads TGTGCCAGCTCAGGGGACATCTACGAGCAGTACTTC.